This T cell receptor beta chain appears in the sequencing data of a study of T cell responses to AZD1222 COVID-19 vaccine. The CDR3 length is 12 residues. Germline-derived CDR1 and CDR2 are MDHEN and SYDVKM. Between the trimmed V and J ends, which lost 7 bases and 7 bases, there was a span of 11 bases. The assay was immunoSEQ multiplex PCR, and TCRdb's table has in-frame clones only and misses some. The table lists roughly 83,000 clones, around 86% of them singletons. The receptor comes from an adult in good health. The rearrangement links TRBV28 to TRBJ1-5; D is unclear. The source was peripheral blood, collected on day 0 of AZD1222 vaccination. CDR3 DNA: TGTGCCAGCATGGAGGGAGGGCAGCCCCAGCATTTT. It is translated as CASMEGGQPQHF.